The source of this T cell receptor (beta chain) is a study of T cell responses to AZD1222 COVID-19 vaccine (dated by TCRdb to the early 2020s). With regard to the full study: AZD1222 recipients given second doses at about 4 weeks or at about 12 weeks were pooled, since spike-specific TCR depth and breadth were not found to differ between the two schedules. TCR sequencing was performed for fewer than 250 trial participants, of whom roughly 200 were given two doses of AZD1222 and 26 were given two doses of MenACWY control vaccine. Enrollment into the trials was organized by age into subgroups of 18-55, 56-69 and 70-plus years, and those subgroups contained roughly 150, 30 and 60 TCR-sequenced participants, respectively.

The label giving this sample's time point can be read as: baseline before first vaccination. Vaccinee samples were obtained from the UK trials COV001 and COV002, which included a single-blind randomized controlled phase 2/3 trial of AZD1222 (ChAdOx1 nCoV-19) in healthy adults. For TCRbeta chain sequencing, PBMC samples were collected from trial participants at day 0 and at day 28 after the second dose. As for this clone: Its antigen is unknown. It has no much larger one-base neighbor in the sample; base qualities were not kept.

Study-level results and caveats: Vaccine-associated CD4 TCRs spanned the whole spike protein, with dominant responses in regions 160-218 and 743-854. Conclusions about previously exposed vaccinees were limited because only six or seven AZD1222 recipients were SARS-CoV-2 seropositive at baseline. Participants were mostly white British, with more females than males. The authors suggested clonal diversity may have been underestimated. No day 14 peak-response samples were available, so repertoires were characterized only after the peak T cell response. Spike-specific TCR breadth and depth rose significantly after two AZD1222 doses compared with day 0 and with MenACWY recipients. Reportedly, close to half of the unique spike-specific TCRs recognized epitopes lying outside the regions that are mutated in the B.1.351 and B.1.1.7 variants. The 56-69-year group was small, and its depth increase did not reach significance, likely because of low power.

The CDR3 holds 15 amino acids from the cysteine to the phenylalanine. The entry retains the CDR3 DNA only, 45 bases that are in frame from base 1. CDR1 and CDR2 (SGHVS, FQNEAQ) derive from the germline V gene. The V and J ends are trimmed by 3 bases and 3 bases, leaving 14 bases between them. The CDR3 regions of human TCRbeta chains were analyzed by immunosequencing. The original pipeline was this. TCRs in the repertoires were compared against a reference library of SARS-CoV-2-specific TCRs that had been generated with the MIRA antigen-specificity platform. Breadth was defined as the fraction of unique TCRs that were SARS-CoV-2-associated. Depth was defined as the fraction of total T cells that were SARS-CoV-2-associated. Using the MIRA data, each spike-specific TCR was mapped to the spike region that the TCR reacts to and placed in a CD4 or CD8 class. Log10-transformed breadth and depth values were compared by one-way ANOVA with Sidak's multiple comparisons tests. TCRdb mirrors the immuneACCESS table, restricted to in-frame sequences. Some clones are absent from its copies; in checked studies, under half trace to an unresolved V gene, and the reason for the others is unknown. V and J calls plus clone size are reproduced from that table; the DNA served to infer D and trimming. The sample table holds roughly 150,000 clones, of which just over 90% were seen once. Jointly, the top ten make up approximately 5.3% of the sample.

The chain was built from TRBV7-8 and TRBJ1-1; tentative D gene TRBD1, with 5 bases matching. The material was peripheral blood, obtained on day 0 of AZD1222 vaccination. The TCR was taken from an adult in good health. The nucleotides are TGTGCCAGCAGCTTGCAGGGAGAGTGGGACACTGAAGCTTTCTTT. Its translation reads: CASSLQGEWDTEAFF.